This is a list of T cell receptor beta chains from one sample in a study of T cell responses to AZD1222 COVID-19 vaccine. Here immunoSEQ multiplex PCR was the method, and the copy in TCRdb shows in-frame clones only, minus some. The table lists 75,000 to 100,000 clones, about 85% of them singletons, with about 13% in the top ten. Sequences were derived from peripheral blood, sampled on day 0 of AZD1222 vaccination. These receptors were taken from an adult in good health. Each CDR3 is given with its conserved first and last residue. Each record gives: V gene, clone size, D gene, J gene, CDR3 DNA, CDR3 protein. The D gene is left open where the match is weak. Clone size is stated in some rows and not others, as once, few, many or a class when expanded.

v_call: TRBV9
clone_size: .
d_call: .
j_call: TRBJ2-2
cdr3_nt: TGTGCCAGCAGCAGAGCGACAGGGACTAACACCGGGGAGCTGTTTTTT
cdr3_aa: CASSRATGTNTGELFF

v_call: TRBV5-1
clone_size: .
d_call: .
j_call: TRBJ1-1
cdr3_nt: TGCGCCAGCAGCTTGGGTGCTGAAGCTTTCTTT
cdr3_aa: CASSLGAEAFF

v_call: TRBV18
clone_size: .
d_call: TRBD1
j_call: TRBJ1-6
cdr3_nt: TGTGCCAGCTCACCGGGAGACAGGGGGCCAATTTCACCCCTCCACTTT
cdr3_aa: CASSPGDRGPISPLHF

v_call: TRBV5-4
clone_size: .
d_call: .
j_call: TRBJ2-5
cdr3_nt: TGTGCCAGCAGCTTCGAAGGACAAATGTACCAAGAGACCCAGTACTTC
cdr3_aa: CASSFEGQMYQETQYF

v_call: TRBV3-1/TRBV3-2
clone_size: .
d_call: TRBD1
j_call: TRBJ2-7
cdr3_nt: TGTGCCAGCCTTTGCTCCGGGACAGGTCCCGAAGACTACTTC
cdr3_aa: CASLCSGTGPEDYF

v_call: TRBV5-1
clone_size: .
d_call: TRBD1
j_call: TRBJ2-5
cdr3_nt: TGCGCCAGCAGCAAGACACGGACAGGGAAAGAGACCCAGTACTTC
cdr3_aa: CASSKTRTGKETQYF

v_call: TRBV4-3
clone_size: .
d_call: TRBD1
j_call: TRBJ1-6
cdr3_nt: TGCGCCAGCAGCCAAACACGGACAGGGACTTCACCCCTCCACTTT
cdr3_aa: CASSQTRTGTSPLHF

v_call: TRBV10-3
clone_size: .
d_call: .
j_call: TRBJ1-6
cdr3_nt: TGTGCCATCAGTGAGTCCGGGCGGAGCTCCTATAATTCACCCCTCCACTTT
cdr3_aa: CAISESGRSSYNSPLHF

v_call: TRBV7-3
clone_size: .
d_call: .
j_call: TRBJ1-6
cdr3_nt: TGTGCCAGCAGCTTGGGCAACCAGCACTCACCCCTCCACTTT
cdr3_aa: CASSLGNQHSPLHF

v_call: TRBV27
clone_size: .
d_call: TRBD1
j_call: TRBJ2-5
cdr3_nt: TGTGCCAGCAGTTCACGGGACAGGAGATCCCCTGGCCAGTACTTC
cdr3_aa: CASSSRDRRSPGQYF

v_call: TRBV10-2
clone_size: few
d_call: .
j_call: TRBJ1-6
cdr3_nt: TGCGCCACCCAGGATCCCGGACAAAATAATTCACCCCTCCACTTT
cdr3_aa: CATQDPGQNNSPLHF

v_call: TRBV19
clone_size: once
d_call: .
j_call: TRBJ2-7
cdr3_nt: TGTGCCAGTAGCCCCGTCAAAGGCCGACACGGCGAGCAGTACTTC
cdr3_aa: CASSPVKGRHGEQYF

v_call: TRBV7-2
clone_size: .
d_call: .
j_call: TRBJ2-7
cdr3_nt: TGTGCCAGCAGCATCGACAGGATGGACTACGAGCAGTACTTC
cdr3_aa: CASSIDRMDYEQYF